These 21 T cell receptor beta chains came from one sample sequenced in a study of blood T cell repertoires in COVID-19. Assay used: immunoSEQ multiplex PCR; TCRdb lists only in-frame clones, some missing. The sample yields approximately 330,000 clones, about 91% seen once. Sequenced material: peripheral blood. These receptors came from a man aged 30 to 39 with COVID-19, enrolled during active disease.

CDR3: CASSSGTSGRKNTGELFF. The CDR3 DNA is TGTGCCAGCAGCTCGGGGACTAGCGGGAGGAAGAACACCGGGGAGCTGTTTTTT. The chain combines TRBV7-9 with TRBJ2-2; 15 bases map to TRBD2. The germline V gene has CDR1 SEHNR and CDR2 FQNEAQ (reference sequence). V gave up 4 bases and J gave up 1 base; unmatched junction bases: 4. This CDR3 comprises 18 residues. Combining the CDR3 with reference TRBV7-9 and TRBJ2-2 gives the whole variable domain DTGVSQNPRHKITKRGQNVTFRCDPISEHNRLYWYRQTLGQGPEFLTYFQNEAQLEKSRLLSDRFSAERPKGSFSTLEIQRTEQGDSAMYLCASSSGTSGRKNTGELFFGEGSRLTVL.

The chain links TRBV12-2 to TRBJ1-3; the listed D gene, TRBD1, was not tested against the DNA. TRBV12-2 is a listed pseudogene. The CDR3 length is 15 residues. DNA of the CDR3: TGTGCAAGTCCCACCGGACAGGGGGCTTACAACACCATATATTTT. Translation gives CASPTGQGAYNTIYF.

The rearrangement links TRBV24-1 to TRBJ2-5; 10 positions match TRBD2. Germline loops: CDR1 KGHDR, CDR2 SFDVKD. Germline trimming cut 3 bases from V and 2 bases from J; bases unmatched to any gene: 14. The CDR3 has 19 amino acids. For the CDR3, the DNA is TGTGCCACCAGTGATAGGAGGGCTAGCGGGAGCGGATCTCAAGAGACCCAGTACTTC. Translation gives CATSDRRASGSGSQETQYF.

This clone was seen more than once but under ten times. The rearrangement uses TRBV14 and TRBJ2-7; D may be TRBD2 (6 bases). Trimming cost V 4 bases and J 0 bases, with 19 bases left between them. CDR3 length equals 17 residues. Germline values: CDR1 SGHDN, CDR2 FVKESK. CDR3 amino acids: CASSPFGGRGGSYEQYF. In nucleotides, the CDR3 is TGTGCCAGCAGCCCCTTCGGCGGGCGGGGTGGCTCCTACGAGCAGTACTTC.

The chain recombines TRBV5-6 with TRBJ1-6; 10 bases line up with TRBD1. The V segment lost 0 bases and the J segment 7 bases; nucleotides outside the gene matches: 1. The CDR3 covers 15 residues. The germline CDR1 and CDR2 sequences are SGHDT and YYEEEE. The CDR3 is CASSLEDRGNSPLHF. CDR3 coding DNA: TGTGCCAGCAGCTTGGAGGACAGGGGGAATTCACCCCTCCACTTT.

The chain combines TRBV7-6 with TRBJ1-3; 8 nucleotides agree with TRBD1. With 5 bases clipped from V and 2 bases from J, the junction kept 5 bases outside the gene matches. The germline CDR1 and CDR2 sequences are SGHVS and FNYEAQ. The CDR3 is 15 amino acids. CDR3 protein: CASSRGQGTGNTIYF. DNA of the CDR3: TGTGCCAGCAGCAGAGGACAGGGAACTGGAAACACCATATATTTT.

DNA of the CDR3: TGTGCCACCAGCAGGGACAGGGCGTCTGAAAAACTGTTTTTT. Protein: CATSRDRASEKLFF. This chain links TRBV15 with TRBJ1-4, with TRBD1 matching over 8 bases. This CDR3 contains 14 residues. After removal of 3 bases from V and 7 bases from J, the junction contained 4 bases not matched to a gene. Germline CDR1 and CDR2: LNHNV and YYDKDF (reference sequence).

The chain carries TRBV13 and TRBJ1-1; perhaps TRBD1 as D (6 bases). The germline CDR1 and CDR2 sequences are PRHDT and FYEKMQ (reference sequence). V was cut by 5 bases and J by 0 bases, with 10 bases left in between. The CDR3 loop spans 14 amino acids. CDR3 in DNA: TGTGCCAGCAGCCCCGGACAGATGAACACTGAAGCTTTCTTT. This encodes CASSPGQMNTEAFF.

J is TRBJ1-4 and V is TRBV12-5; unclear D gene. From germline, CDR1 is LGHNT and CDR2 FRNRAP. This CDR3 spans 15 amino acids. Trimming left V 7 bases short and J 0 bases short, with 12 bases between. CDR3 loop: CASDEPGSTNEKLFF. CDR3 nucleotide sequence: TGTGCTAGTGATGAACCAGGCTCAACTAATGAAAAACTGTTTTTT.

The rearrangement links TRBV19 to TRBJ2-3; a weak D match, TRBD2 (5 bases). The germline V gene encodes CDR1 LNHDA and CDR2 SQIVND (reference sequence). Trimming pared 9 bases from V and 3 bases from J, leaving 10 bases between. The CDR3 runs to 12 residues. The CDR3, as DNA: TGTGCCAGCGCACCGGGGACAGATACGCAGTATTTT. Protein product: CASAPGTDTQYF.

A few counts support this clone. This chain connects TRBV29-1 to TRBJ2-7, with TRBD1 matching 7 bases. There are 13 residues in the CDR3. V shed 7 bases and J 3 bases; nucleotides not matched to a gene: 9. CDR1 is SQVTM, CDR2 ANQGSEA, per germline. The CDR3: CSAGDRAYYEQYF. The CDR3 DNA sequence: TGCAGCGCAGGCGACAGGGCCTACTACGAGCAGTACTTC.

This chain links TRBV14 with TRBJ2-3; D gene unclear. V shed 0 bases and J shed 2 bases, with 12 bases lying between them. This CDR3 has 16 residues. CDR1 is SGHDN and CDR2 is FVKESK in the germline V gene. The CDR3 DNA reads as TGTGCCAGCAGCCAAGACAACTCCGCGGACACAGATACGCAGTATTTT. The encoded protein is CASSQDNSADTDTQYF.

This sequence joins TRBV9 and TRBJ2-2; 15 nucleotides align to TRBD2. Trimming at V came to 0 bases and at J to 5 bases, leaving 5 bases not matched to a gene. The CDR3 is 18 amino acids. CDR1 and CDR2 (germline): SGDLS, YYNGEE. The CDR3 DNA is TGTGCCAGCAGCGTAGTGGGACTAGCGGGAGGACAGACCGGGGAGCTGTTTTTT. This encodes CASSVVGLAGGQTGELFF.

This rearrangement joins TRBV6-5 to TRBJ1-5, with 7 bases identical to TRBD1. V lost 10 bases to trimming and J lost 2 bases; unmatched junction nucleotides: 5. CDR1 is MNHEY, CDR2 SVGAGI, per germline. CDR3 size: 13 residues. CDR3: CATGRGGNQPQHF. CDR3 sequence (DNA): TGTGCCACCGGCAGGGGGGGCAATCAGCCCCAGCATTTT.

The V call is TRBV6-9, the J call TRBJ1-2; TRBD1 aligns across 7 bases. The CDR3 spans 16 residues. Trimming took 2 bases from V and 4 from J; bases not matched to a gene: 10. CDR1 and CDR2 from the germline V gene are MNHGY and SVAAGI. CDR3: CASSYPPRGRAYGYTF. In nucleotides, the CDR3 is TGTGCCAGCAGTTATCCACCTAGGGGGCGCGCCTATGGCTACACCTTC.

This chain joins TRBV27 and TRBJ2-1, with TRBD2 matching over 13 bases. J gave up 10 bases and V 1 base, and 16 bases lay outside the gene matches. The CDR3 spans 19 residues. CDR1 and CDR2 (germline): MNHEY, SMNVEV (reference sequence). CDR3 coding DNA: TGTGCCAGCAGTTTATACTGGGGTTCGGGACTAGCGGGACCACCAGAGCAGTTCTTC. It is translated as CASSLYWGSGLAGPPEQFF.

This chain connects TRBV19 to TRBJ2-3; D perhaps matches TRBD1 (6 bases). The CDR3 extends over 14 amino acids. V lost 5 bases to trimming and J lost 1 base, with 10 bases between them. Germline V gives CDR1 LNHDA, CDR2 SQIVND (reference sequence). CDR3 in amino acids: CASSVGARTDTQYF. In nucleotides, the CDR3 is TGTGCCAGTAGTGTGGGGGCGCGCACAGATACGCAGTATTTT.

The rearrangement uses TRBV5-5 and TRBJ1-4; TRBD1 matches at 7 bases. With V trimmed by 4 bases and J by 7 bases, 13 bases remained unmatched. This CDR3 is built from 16 residues. The germline gives CDR1 SGHKS, CDR2 YYEKEE (reference sequence). CDR3 region: CASSPAEQGFGEKLFF. The CDR3 DNA sequence: TGTGCCAGCAGCCCGGCGGAACAGGGGTTTGGTGAAAAACTGTTTTTT.

This chain links TRBV6-5 with TRBJ2-1; D call uncertain. The CDR3 is made up of 14 amino acids. The germline V gene has CDR1 MNHEY and CDR2 SVGAGI. The V end was cut by 0 bases, the J end by 5 bases, with 8 bases between. The DNA for the CDR3 is TGTGCCAGCAGTTACTCGTCTTCCCACAATGAGCAGTTCTTC. It codes for CASSYSSSHNEQFF.

CDR3 nucleotides: TGTGCCATCAGAGACCACAGGGGGGAGGGACTGGATGGCTACACCTTC. It codes for CAIRDHRGEGLDGYTF. This sequence joins TRBV10-3 and TRBJ1-2; 8 bases align to TRBD1. The CDR3 spans 16 residues. The germline CDR1 and CDR2 sequences are ENHRY and SYGVKD. With V trimmed by 6 bases and J by 6 bases, 15 bases remained unmatched.

The rearrangement links TRBV2 to TRBJ2-7; D may be TRBD2 (6 bases). Germline V CDR1 and CDR2: SNHLY, FYNNEI. The CDR3 totals 13 residues. V lost 8 bases, J lost 1 base, and 12 bases lay in between. CDR3 nucleotides: TGTGCCAGCCGGGTGGCGGGGTCCTACGAGCAGTACTTC. Protein product: CASRVAGSYEQYF. The whole variable domain, filled in from reference TRBV2 and TRBJ2-7, reads EPEVTQTPSHQVTQMGQEVILRCVPISNHLYFYWYRQILGQKVEFLVSFYNNEISEKSEIFDDQFSVERPDGSNFTLKIRSTKLEDSAMYFCASRVAGSYEQYFGPGTRLTVT.